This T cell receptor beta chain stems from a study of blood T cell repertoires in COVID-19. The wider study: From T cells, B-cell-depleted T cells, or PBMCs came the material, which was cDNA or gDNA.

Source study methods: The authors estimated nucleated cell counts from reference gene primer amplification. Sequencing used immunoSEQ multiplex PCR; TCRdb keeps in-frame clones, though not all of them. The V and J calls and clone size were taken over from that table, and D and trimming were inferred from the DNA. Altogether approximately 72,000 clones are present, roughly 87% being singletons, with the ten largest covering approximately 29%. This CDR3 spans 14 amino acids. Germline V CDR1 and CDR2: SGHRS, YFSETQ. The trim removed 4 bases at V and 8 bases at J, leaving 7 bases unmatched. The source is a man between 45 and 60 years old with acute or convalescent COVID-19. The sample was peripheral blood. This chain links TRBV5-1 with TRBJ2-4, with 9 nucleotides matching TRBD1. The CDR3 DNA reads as TGCGCCAGCAGCCCGTTACAGGGGGCGGACATTCAGTACTTC. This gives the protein CASSPLQGADIQYF.